The T cell receptor beta chain described here comes from a study of CXCR3-negative and CXCR3-positive naive CD8 T cells. Findings and limits, study-wide: Similarly elevated diversity marked both naive subsets, with memory CD8+ cells showing far lower diversity. Researchers report that CXCR3-positive naive cells carry more hydrophobic TRB CDR3s than CXCR3-negative naive cells.

Notes on this clonotype: Its antigen is undetermined.

5' RACE that incorporated UMI labels was used to prepare the TRB cDNA libraries. TCRdb derives one entry per CDR3 protein from the 5' RACE reads, leaving out DNA. The repertoire shows about 85,000 distinct CDR3 sequences; the top ten hold 0.7% to 1%. This sequence was found in a human donor in good health. Some clones in this sample may be carry-over from other donors' samples. The source material was naive CXCR3+ CD8+ T cells from blood. Subset of the sample: CD45RO-CCR7+CD27+CD95- naive CD8+ T cells expressing CXCR3 (TNR3+).

CDR3 loop: CASSLWGWNEQFF. V and J are TRBV11-3 and TRBJ2-1. This CDR3 region has 13 residues. Germline V gives CDR1 SGHNT, CDR2 YENEEA.